These 30 T cell receptor beta chains originate from one sample sequenced in a study of shared clonotypes between healthy human individuals (dated by TCRdb to the early 2020s). Receptor amplification or capture employed the immunoSEQ multiplex PCR assay. The immuneACCESS repertoire file appears here via TCRdb, limited to in-frame rearrangements. These files lack a portion of the clones; in checked studies, under half of the deficit traces to unresolved V genes, and the cause of the others is not known. The table for this sample lists about 470,000 clones; about 76% of them were counted only once. In total, the top ten clones hold under 15% of the sample. The sample comprised PBMCs. The source of these receptors is a woman aged 40-49 years in good health. Some clones in this sample may be carry-over from other donors' samples.

V gene TRBV7-9 combines with J gene TRBJ2-1, with 9 bases matching TRBD1. The junction had 2 bases not matched to a gene; V was cut back by 1 base and J by 4 bases. From germline, CDR1 is SEHNR and CDR2 FQNEAQ (reference sequence). The CDR3 is 15 residues long. The CDR3 DNA is TGTGCCAGCAGCTTAGAGGACAGGGGTTACAATGAGCAGTTCTTC. This codes for CASSLEDRGYNEQFF.

The V gene is TRBV5-1, the J gene TRBJ2-7; the match to TRBD2 covers 7 bases. CDR1 is SGHRS, CDR2 YFSETQ, per germline. CDR3 size: 16 residues. The V gene end was trimmed by 4 bases and the J gene end by 6 bases; junction bases not matched to a gene: 16. CDR3 loop: CASSTGTTQERGEQYF. The CDR3 DNA sequence: TGCGCCAGCAGCACCGGGACTACCCAAGAGAGAGGCGAGCAGTACTTC.

The chain recombines TRBV5-4 with TRBJ1-6; D gene uncertain. The CDR3 has 12 amino acids. Trimming pared 4 bases from V and 10 bases from J, leaving 9 bases between. Germline lookup yields CDR1 SGHNT and CDR2 YYREEE (reference sequence). CDR3 in DNA: TGTGCCAGCAGCGGTCAAAACTCACCCCTCCACTTT. This translates into CASSGQNSPLHF.

The chain couples TRBV28 to TRBJ2-3; D may be TRBD2 (6 bases). V shed 3 bases and J shed 2 bases, with 9 bases lying between them. CDR3 length: 14 residues. The V gene's germline CDR1 is MDHEN and CDR2 SYDVKM. DNA for the CDR3: TGTGCCAGCAGTTTTGCGGGACCCACAGATACGCAGTATTTT. Encoded protein: CASSFAGPTDTQYF.

This sequence joins TRBV29-1 and TRBJ1-4; tentative D call: TRBD1 (6 bases). CDR1 is SQVTM and CDR2 is ANQGSEA in the germline V gene. CDR3 length equals 13 residues. Trimming removed 4 bases at V and 5 bases at J, with 11 bases between. This CDR3 is CSVVGGYNEKLFF. CDR3 sequence (DNA): TGCAGCGTTGTGGGGGGCTACAATGAAAAACTGTTTTTT.

V usage is TRBV21-1 and J usage is TRBJ2-7. TRBV21-1 is a pseudogene locus. The CDR3 runs to 19 residues. This chain's CDR3 is CASSKVEGTRGPSSYEQYF. Written as DNA, the CDR3 is TGTGCCAGCAGCAAAGTGGAGGGGACACGGGGCCCTAGCTCCTACGAGCAGTACTTC.

The chain combines TRBV11-2 with TRBJ2-5; 11 bases agree with TRBD2. The CDR3 sequence is 14 residues long. V trimming: 6 bases; J trimming: 5 bases; junction bases outside the gene matches: 5. Germline V gene sequence: CDR1 SGHAT, CDR2 FQNNGV. CDR3 sequence reads: CASRRTSGSETQYF. CDR3 DNA: TGTGCCAGCAGGAGAACTAGCGGGAGCGAGACCCAGTACTTC.

The chain carries TRBV7-2 and TRBJ2-7; the D is unclear. Germline CDR1 SGHTA, CDR2 FQGNSA. Trimming cost V 5 bases and J 1 base, with 21 bases left between them. The CDR3 totals 17 residues. The CDR3 loop reads CASSVTRWASRSYEQYF. DNA of the CDR3: TGTGCCAGCAGCGTCACCAGGTGGGCTTCAAGGTCCTACGAGCAGTACTTC.

The chain recombines TRBV4-1 with TRBJ2-2; 10 bases are a match to TRBD2. V lost 4 bases and J lost 4; bases outside the gene matches: 9. The CDR3 has 17 amino acids. CDR1 MGHRA and CDR2 YSYEKL come from the germline V gene. CDR3 region: CASSRTGTSDPTGELFF. As DNA, the CDR3 is TGCGCCAGCAGCCGTACCGGGACTAGCGACCCCACCGGGGAGCTGTTTTTT.

CDR3 sequence reads: CASSLAGSPTNEQFF. Here the CDR3 DNA reads TGTGCCAGCAGCTTAGCGGGATCACCAACAAATGAGCAGTTCTTC. The genes are TRBV11-1 and TRBJ2-1, with unresolved D. The V and J ends lost 0 bases and 7 bases respectively, with 13 bases between them. Germline V CDR1 and CDR2: SGHAT, FQDESV (reference sequence). This CDR3 spans 15 amino acids.

The chain uses TRBV5-4 and TRBJ1-4; tentative D call: TRBD1 (6 bases). The V gene lost 5 bases and the J gene lost 4 bases, with 18 bases spanning the gap. CDR3 length: 16 amino acids. Germline-derived CDR1 and CDR2 are SGHNT and YYREEE (reference sequence). The CDR3 loop is CASSQTRGGINEKLFF. The CDR3 coding sequence is TGTGCCAGCAGTCAGACAAGAGGGGGGATTAATGAAAAACTGTTTTTT.

This chain uses TRBV5-1 with TRBJ1-2, with D unclear. V lost 2 bases and J 2 bases, leaving 7 bases between the germline ends. In germline, CDR1 is SGHRS, CDR2 YFSETQ. There are 13 residues in the CDR3. This CDR3 reads CASSFGRNYGYTF. The CDR3 DNA follows: TGCGCCAGCAGCTTTGGACGGAACTATGGCTACACCTTC.

The V and J genes are TRBV11-3 and TRBJ2-1, with D perhaps TRBD2 (6 bases). Germline loops: CDR1 SGHNT, CDR2 YENEEA. Trimming pared 1 base from V and 6 bases from J, leaving 10 bases between. There are 14 residues in the CDR3. The CDR3 protein is CASSLGGTSNEQFF. The CDR3 DNA sequence: TGTGCCAGCAGCTTAGGCGGGACCTCCAATGAGCAGTTCTTC. Full variable domain (remainder filled in from reference TRBV11-3 and TRBJ2-1): EAGVVQSPRYKIIEKKQPVAFWCNPISGHNTLYWYLQNLGQGPELLIRYENEEAVDDSQLPKDRFSAERLKGVDSTLKIQPAELGDSAVYLCASSLGGTSNEQFFGPGTRLTVL.

The gene calls are TRBV14 and TRBJ2-1; 11 nucleotides agree with TRBD2. The CDR3 loop spans 19 amino acids. CDR1 SGHDN and CDR2 FVKESK come from the germline V gene. J gave up 3 bases and V 0 bases, and 10 bases lay outside the gene matches. CDR3 protein: CASSQDPGLAEKRYNEQFF. Here the CDR3 DNA reads TGTGCCAGCAGCCAAGATCCGGGACTAGCGGAAAAACGCTACAATGAGCAGTTCTTC.

The CDR3 coding sequence is TGCGCCAGCAGCCCGGGACTAGCGGGAGACGAGCAGTTCTTC. Amino acids: CASSPGLAGDEQFF. The chain carries TRBV5-1 and TRBJ2-1, with TRBD2 identical over 14 bases. The CDR3 contains 14 residues. Germline CDR1 is SGHRS and CDR2 is YFSETQ. With 4 bases clipped from V and 10 bases from J, the junction kept 4 bases outside the gene matches.

The chain combines TRBV18 with TRBJ1-2, with D possibly TRBD1 on 5 matching bases. Germline V gene data show CDR1 as KGHSH and CDR2 as LQKENI. The CDR3 runs to 15 residues. Trimming removed 3 bases at V and 5 bases at J, with 16 bases between. The CDR3 nucleotides read TGTGCCAGCTCACCGTCAAGCGGGGCATTGTATGGCTACACCTTC. As protein: CASSPSSGALYGYTF.

The CDR3 protein is CASLRGLGGETQYF. As DNA, the CDR3 is TGTGCCAGCTTGAGGGGATTGGGCGGAGAGACCCAGTACTTC. The chain combines TRBV6-1 with TRBJ2-5; D might be TRBD1 or TRBD2, each matching 5 bases. The CDR3 is 14 residues long. V shed 8 bases and J shed 4 bases, with 17 bases lying between them. Germline CDR1 and CDR2: MNHNS and SASEGT.

This clone was seen a few times. The V gene is TRBV2, the J gene TRBJ1-1, with a weak D call TRBD1 (5 bases). V was clipped by 4 bases and J by 2 bases, with 14 bases between them. Germline-derived CDR1 and CDR2 are SNHLY and FYNNEI. The CDR3 has 15 residues. The CDR3, as DNA: TGTGCCAGCAGTGTGACCGCAGGGTCCAACACTGAAGCTTTCTTT. Its translation: CASSVTAGSNTEAFF.

The gene calls are TRBV9 and TRBJ2-1, with no clear D. The V gene lost 1 base and the J gene lost 5 bases, with 7 bases spanning the gap. The germline V gene encodes CDR1 SGDLS and CDR2 YYNGEE. The CDR3 is 13 amino acids. CDR3 bases: TGTGCCAGCAGCGTACCCTGGGACAATGAGCAGTTCTTC. This gives the protein CASSVPWDNEQFF.

The chain couples TRBV4-2 to TRBJ2-7; TRBD2 aligns across 11 bases. The CDR3 has 16 amino acids. J gave up 0 bases and V 4 bases, and 5 bases lay outside the gene matches. Germline assignment: CDR1 LGHNA and CDR2 YNFKEQ. The CDR3 reads CASSPGTSGDSYEQYF. The DNA of the CDR3 is TGTGCCAGCAGCCCCGGGACTAGCGGAGACTCCTACGAGCAGTACTTC.

This sequence joins TRBV10-3 and TRBJ2-7; D tentatively fits TRBD1 or TRBD2 (8 bases each). The CDR3 runs 16 residues. Germline V gene sequence: CDR1 ENHRY, CDR2 SYGVKD. Trimming took off 6 bases at V and 5 bases at J, with 23 bases between the two ends. CDR3 nucleotide sequence: TGTGCCATCAGCTATGGGGACAGGACTAGCAAAGACGAGCAGTACTTC. This encodes CAISYGDRTSKDEQYF.

The chain couples TRBV27 to TRBJ2-1; D possibly corresponds to TRBD2 (6 bases). Trimming took off 2 bases at V and 4 bases at J, with 15 bases between the two ends. Looked up from germline, CDR1 is MNHEY and CDR2 is SMNVEV (reference sequence). The length of the CDR3 is 16 residues. The CDR3 reads CASSLAPRRGYNEQFF. The CDR3 DNA reads as TGTGCCAGCAGTTTAGCCCCCCGTCGGGGGTACAATGAGCAGTTCTTC.

This clone has a handful of counts. The sample carries other DNA sequences with the same CDR3. This chain joins TRBV10-3 and TRBJ1-1, with D perhaps matching TRBD1 (6 bases). V was shortened by 3 bases and J by 5 bases, with 13 bases between the two germline ends. This CDR3 is 14 amino acids long. CDR1 is ENHRY, CDR2 SYGVKD, per germline. The chain's CDR3 is CAISDRGPGTEAFF. CDR3 DNA sequence: TGTGCCATCAGTGACAGGGGACCAGGGACTGAAGCTTTCTTT.

This sequence joins TRBV10-3 and TRBJ2-7, with D possibly TRBD1 on 8 matching bases. Trimming pared 10 bases from V and 3 bases from J, leaving 16 bases between. The CDR3 has 13 amino acids. Germline V gives CDR1 ENHRY, CDR2 SYGVKD. The CDR3 spells CATWTGRDYEQYF. The DNA for the CDR3 is TGTGCCACCTGGACAGGGAGGGACTACGAGCAGTACTTC.

The rearrangement joins TRBV4-3 to TRBJ2-5, with a tentative D call TRBD1 (6 bases). CDR3 length: 15 amino acids. The germline V gene has CDR1 LGHNA and CDR2 YSLEER. V lost 0 bases, J lost 2 bases, and 10 bases lay in between. The CDR3 bases are TGCGCCAGCAGCCAAGATCTACAGGGACAAGAGACCCAGTACTTC. Its protein is CASSQDLQGQETQYF.

The V gene is TRBV6-6, the J gene TRBJ2-7; no reliable D call. The CDR3 covers 14 residues. The germline V gene encodes CDR1 MNHNY and CDR2 SVGAGI (reference sequence). Trimming removed 5 bases at V and 3 bases at J, with 14 bases between. The CDR3 is CASSHPSIHYEQYF. In DNA, the CDR3 is TGTGCCAGCAGTCACCCCTCGATTCACTACGAGCAGTACTTC.

V is TRBV6-1 and J is TRBJ2-3; 12 nucleotides line up with TRBD2. V lost 5 bases and J lost 4; bases outside the gene matches: 1. Germline V lookup: CDR1 MNHNS, CDR2 SASEGT. The CDR3 is made up of 14 amino acids. The CDR3 DNA is TGTGCCAGCAGTCCTAGCGGGAGGGCAGATACGCAGTATTTT. Translating it yields CASSPSGRADTQYF.

On this clone: A far larger clone differs by one base, so this is likely a read error. The rearrangement uses TRBV7-9 and TRBJ1-5; D unclear. CDR1 and CDR2 (germline): SEHNR, FQNEAQ (reference sequence). This CDR3 contains 12 residues. This CDR3 reads CAGSRTDQPQHF. The CDR3 bases are TGTGCCGGCAGCCGGACTGATCAGCCCCAGCATTTT.

V and J are TRBV4-2 and TRBJ2-5, with 8 bases aligning to TRBD2. Germline lookup yields CDR1 LGHNA and CDR2 YNFKEQ. Germline trimming cut 0 bases from V and 2 bases from J; bases unmatched to any gene: 8. This CDR3 region has 17 residues. The CDR3 reads CASSQDPPASGQETQYF. In nucleotides, the CDR3 is TGTGCCAGCAGCCAAGATCCCCCGGCTAGCGGGCAAGAGACCCAGTACTTC.

This clone occurred once. This chain links TRBV10-3 with TRBJ2-1; TRBD1 matches at 8 bases. The V gene's germline CDR1 is ENHRY and CDR2 SYGVKD. After removal of 10 bases from V and 15 bases from J, the junction contained 14 bases not matched to a gene. The CDR3 is 12 amino acids. CDR3: CANTKDRVIMFF. The CDR3 nucleotides are TGTGCCAACACGAAGGACAGGGTAATCATGTTCTTC.